Listed below are T cell receptor beta chains from one sample, sequenced in a study of T cells in Graves' hyperthyroidism and ophthalmopathy. Each CDR3 protein is one row after TCRdb ran MiXCR on the multiplex PCR reads. This table holds about 350,000 distinct CDR3 sequences, roughly 14% found once. Sequencing used blood. These receptors came from a woman in her twenties or thirties with Graves' hyperthyroidism. Both conserved end residues are part of each CDR3.

v_gene,j_gene,CDR3aa
TRBV20-1,TRBJ1-2,CSARAANYGYTF
TRBV3-1,TRBJ1-5,CASSNYDREGPQHF
TRBV28,TRBJ2-2,CASRFQSGELFF
TRBV28,TRBJ2-6,CASSKLGSGANVLTF
TRBV10-3,TRBJ2-7,CAIRPGQNYEQYF
TRBV12-3/TRBV12-4,TRBJ2-1,CASSPRSREANEQFF
TRBV24-1,TRBJ2-7,CATGDNSYEQYF
TRBV30,TRBJ2-2,CAWSVVQAGELFF
TRBV28,TRBJ2-1,CASKPSGQVNEQFF
TRBV7-9,TRBJ1-6,CASSSGTTEGSPLHF
TRBV29-1,TRBJ1-1,CSVSRNTEAFF
TRBV10-3,TRBJ1-2,CAISESHSPNYGYTF
TRBV30,TRBJ1-6,CAWSVSGGYNSPLHF
TRBV28,TRBJ1-4,CASSPRTGGRAEKLFF
TRBV6-1,TRBJ2-1,CASSPDHLNEQFF
TRBV24-1,TRBJ2-1,CATSAQDSLNEQFF
TRBV28,TRBJ2-2,CASNGNTGELFF
TRBV30,TRBJ2-3,CAWRRNGRTDTQYF
TRBV29-1,TRBJ1-1,CSVEGSVTEAFF
TRBV4-3,TRBJ2-2,CASSPGLAGVTGELFF
TRBV19,TRBJ2-1,CASSIVSPGLRSIGEQFF